This TCR beta chain appears in the sequencing data of a study of beta chain features in type 1 diabetes. Study conclusions and caveats: Type 1 diabetes patients had TCRB CDR3s that were shorter (moderately but significantly so) in all four CD4+ subsets. With patients and controls alike, PCR might favor shorter templates to an equal degree. These data did not resolve whether HLA type affects TCRB rearrangement. In comparison with healthy donors, patients had naive, central memory and Treg TCRB repertoires that appeared more similar.

Since all of the isolated RNA was reverse transcribed, expressed TCRB transcripts were what got sequenced. TCRdb's copy holds only in-frame clones and misses some; the assay was immunoSEQ multiplex PCR. The sample lists 250,000 to 400,000 clones; around 15% were seen once. This clone has only a few counts. What it binds is not known. The receptor was isolated from a man under 40 in good health. Input material: central memory CD4+ T cells from blood.

CDR3 region: CASSSGPRGTSTDTQYF. In DNA, the CDR3 is TGCGCCAGCAGCTCTGGCCCCAGGGGTACTAGCACAGATACGCAGTATTTT. The chain is built from TRBV5-1 and TRBJ2-3, with a tentative D call TRBD1 (6 bases). CDR1 is SGHRS, CDR2 YFSETQ, per germline. There are 17 residues in the CDR3. The V gene lost 3 bases and the J gene lost 0 bases, with 17 bases spanning the gap.